The rows below give T cell receptor beta chains drawn from one sample of a study of PD-L1 blockade in urothelial cancer. The method was immunoSEQ multiplex PCR; TCRdb's version includes in-frame clones alone and lacks a portion of them. The sample includes tens of thousands of clones, roughly 83% of them seen just once. The sequencing used PBMCs, collected around atezolizumab (anti-PD-L1) treatment. The origin of the receptors is a man in his 70s with urothelial cancer. CDR3s include the opening cysteine and the closing phenylalanine or tryptophan. The order of the fields is J gene, clone size, D gene, V gene, CDR3 length, CDR3 DNA, CDR3 protein. A D gene is named only where the DNA matches it firmly. Clone size, where shown, is once, few, many, or a class for clones that have expanded.

j_call: TRBJ1-5
clone_size: -
d_call: -
v_call: TRBV28
cdr3_length: 16
cdr3_nt: TGTGCCAGCACCCCGGGAGGGGGATCGAACAATCAGCCCCAGCATTTT
cdr3_aa: CASTPGGGSNNQPQHF

j_call: TRBJ2-5
clone_size: -
d_call: -
v_call: TRBV7-9
cdr3_length: 15
cdr3_nt: TGTGCCAGCAGCCCCTACTCAGGGTGGCAAGAGACCCAGTACTTC
cdr3_aa: CASSPYSGWQETQYF

j_call: TRBJ2-2
clone_size: -
d_call: -
v_call: TRBV6-6
cdr3_length: 14
cdr3_nt: TGTGCCAGCAGCCTCGGCAGGGGGGTCGGGGAGCTGTTTTTT
cdr3_aa: CASSLGRGVGELFF

j_call: TRBJ2-3
clone_size: -
d_call: -
v_call: TRBV2
cdr3_length: 13
cdr3_nt: TGTGCCAGCAACCGCGGCAGCACAGATACGCAGTATTTT
cdr3_aa: CASNRGSTDTQYF

j_call: TRBJ2-2
clone_size: -
d_call: TRBD2
v_call: TRBV27
cdr3_length: 17
cdr3_nt: TGTGCCAGCAGTTTATCGGCGGGAGGGCTGTACACCGGGGAGCTGTTTTTT
cdr3_aa: CASSLSAGGLYTGELFF

j_call: TRBJ1-1
clone_size: -
d_call: TRBD1
v_call: TRBV2
cdr3_length: 16
cdr3_nt: TGTGCCAGCAAGCACGGACAGGACTCGAGAAACACTGAAGCTTTCTTT
cdr3_aa: CASKHGQDSRNTEAFF

j_call: TRBJ2-3
clone_size: -
d_call: TRBD2
v_call: TRBV30
cdr3_length: 14
cdr3_nt: TGTGCCTGGAGGACTAGCGGGAGCACAGATACGCAGTATTTT
cdr3_aa: CAWRTSGSTDTQYF

j_call: TRBJ2-2
clone_size: once
d_call: -
v_call: TRBV7-9
cdr3_length: 15
cdr3_nt: TGTGCCAGCAGCTTACCCCTGGGGAGCACCGGGGAGCTGTTTTTT
cdr3_aa: CASSLPLGSTGELFF

j_call: TRBJ1-1
clone_size: -
d_call: -
v_call: TRBV5-4
cdr3_length: 15
cdr3_nt: TGTGCCAGCAGCTATGACGACAGGTTGAACACTGAAGCTTTCTTT
cdr3_aa: CASSYDDRLNTEAFF

j_call: TRBJ2-3
clone_size: -
d_call: -
v_call: TRBV30
cdr3_length: 13
cdr3_nt: TGTGCCTGGAGTTTGGCAGGGACAGATACGCAGTATTTT
cdr3_aa: CAWSLAGTDTQYF

j_call: TRBJ1-2
clone_size: -
d_call: TRBD1
v_call: TRBV6-1
cdr3_length: 14
cdr3_nt: TGTGCCAGCAGTGCAGGGGACAGCAACTATGGCTACACCTTC
cdr3_aa: CASSAGDSNYGYTF

j_call: TRBJ1-5
clone_size: -
d_call: TRBD1
v_call: TRBV28
cdr3_length: 15
cdr3_nt: TGTGCCAGCAGTTCCGGGACAGGGCCGACGCAGCCCCAGCATTTT
cdr3_aa: CASSSGTGPTQPQHF

j_call: TRBJ2-5
clone_size: -
d_call: TRBD2
v_call: TRBV5-1
cdr3_length: 14
cdr3_nt: TGCGCCAGCAGCTTGGAAGCGGGAGGGCAGACCCAGTACTTC
cdr3_aa: CASSLEAGGQTQYF

j_call: TRBJ1-2
clone_size: -
d_call: -
v_call: TRBV6-1
cdr3_length: 13
cdr3_nt: TGTGCCATTAGAAGCGGCCCTAACTATGGCTACACCTTC
cdr3_aa: CAIRSGPNYGYTF

j_call: TRBJ1-5
clone_size: -
d_call: -
v_call: TRBV18
cdr3_length: 13
cdr3_nt: TGTGCCAGCTCAGGGGCGGTGGGTCAGCCCCAGCATTTT
cdr3_aa: CASSGAVGQPQHF

j_call: TRBJ2-7
clone_size: -
d_call: -
v_call: TRBV19
cdr3_length: 14
cdr3_nt: TGTGCCAGTACCCCGGGGGGCAACTCCTACGAGCAGTACTTC
cdr3_aa: CASTPGGNSYEQYF

j_call: TRBJ2-2
clone_size: -
d_call: TRBD2
v_call: TRBV5-4
cdr3_length: 14
cdr3_nt: TGTGCCAGCAGCTTCGGCGGGAGAGCCGGGGAGCTGTTTTTT
cdr3_aa: CASSFGGRAGELFF

j_call: TRBJ2-1
clone_size: -
d_call: -
v_call: TRBV19
cdr3_length: 12
cdr3_nt: TGTGCCAGTAGTACAGGGTACAATGAGCAGTTCTTC
cdr3_aa: CASSTGYNEQFF

j_call: TRBJ2-7
clone_size: once
d_call: TRBD1
v_call: TRBV28
cdr3_length: 15
cdr3_nt: TGTGCCAGCAGTTTCGCACAGGGGCCTAGCTACGAGCAGTACTTC
cdr3_aa: CASSFAQGPSYEQYF

j_call: TRBJ1-4
clone_size: once
d_call: TRBD1
v_call: TRBV10-3
cdr3_length: 17
cdr3_nt: TGTGCCATCAGTGCCGGGACAGGGATCTTGGATGATGAAAAACTGTTTTTT
cdr3_aa: CAISAGTGILDDEKLFF

j_call: TRBJ1-1
clone_size: -
d_call: -
v_call: TRBV5-1
cdr3_length: 15
cdr3_nt: TGCGCCAGCAGCCATCAGGGGTCTCGAGTAGCTGAAGCTTTCTTT
cdr3_aa: CASSHQGSRVAEAFF

j_call: TRBJ2-7
clone_size: few
d_call: TRBD1
v_call: TRBV28
cdr3_length: 16
cdr3_nt: TGTGCCAGCAACCTACGAACGGGACAGGGGGCGGGCGAGCAGTACTTC
cdr3_aa: CASNLRTGQGAGEQYF

j_call: TRBJ2-7
clone_size: -
d_call: -
v_call: TRBV5-4
cdr3_length: 13
cdr3_nt: TGTGCCAGCAGCAAGCCGGACAACTACGAGCAGTACTTC
cdr3_aa: CASSKPDNYEQYF

j_call: TRBJ2-7
clone_size: -
d_call: -
v_call: TRBV7-2
cdr3_length: 12
cdr3_nt: TGTGCCAGCAGCTTAGTAACCTACGAGCAGTACTTC
cdr3_aa: CASSLVTYEQYF

j_call: TRBJ2-5
clone_size: -
d_call: TRBD1
v_call: TRBV7-9
cdr3_length: 16
cdr3_nt: TGTGCCAGCAGCCTACCCCGGGACAGGGGGCGAGAGACCCAGTACTTC
cdr3_aa: CASSLPRDRGRETQYF

j_call: TRBJ1-2
clone_size: -
d_call: -
v_call: TRBV18
cdr3_length: 13
cdr3_nt: TGTGCCAGCTCACCGGGCAAGACCTATGGCTACACCTTC
cdr3_aa: CASSPGKTYGYTF

j_call: TRBJ2-3
clone_size: -
d_call: -
v_call: TRBV9
cdr3_length: 14
cdr3_nt: TGTGCCAGCAGCGTAATACAGGCCACAGATACGCAGTATTTT
cdr3_aa: CASSVIQATDTQYF

j_call: TRBJ2-5
clone_size: -
d_call: TRBD2
v_call: TRBV19
cdr3_length: 15
cdr3_nt: TGTGCCAGTAGTAGACTAGCGGGGTACCAAGAGACCCAGTACTTC
cdr3_aa: CASSRLAGYQETQYF

j_call: TRBJ1-3
clone_size: -
d_call: TRBD1
v_call: TRBV18
cdr3_length: 15
cdr3_nt: TGTGCCAGCTCACAGGACAGGGGGTTCGGAAACACCATATATTTT
cdr3_aa: CASSQDRGFGNTIYF

j_call: TRBJ2-7
clone_size: -
d_call: -
v_call: TRBV23-1
cdr3_length: 18
cdr3_nt: TGCGCCAGCAGTCAATCCCCCTCCGAGGGCCCAAGCTCCTACGAGCAGTACTTC
cdr3_aa: CASSQSPSEGPSSYEQYF

j_call: TRBJ2-2
clone_size: -
d_call: TRBD1
v_call: TRBV5-1
cdr3_length: 15
cdr3_nt: TGCGCCAGCAGCTTGGAGGGACAGATAGCCGGGGAGCTGTTTTTT
cdr3_aa: CASSLEGQIAGELFF